This TCR beta chain came from a study of blood T cell repertoires in COVID-19. At the level of the study: PBMCs, B-cell-depleted T cells, or T cells were the source of the cDNA or gDNA that made up the material.

Per the germline V gene, CDR1 is SGHRS and CDR2 is YFSETQ. With 0 bases clipped from V and 8 bases from J, the junction kept 6 bases outside the gene matches. The CDR3 is 15 residues long. In the original workflow: Using reference gene primer amplification, nucleated cell counts were estimated. Assay: immunoSEQ multiplex PCR; the TCRdb copy retains only in-frame clones and omits some. D and trimming come from the DNA, and the V and J calls and clone size come from that table. The sample includes 95,000 to 150,000 clones, 74% of them seen just once. Sequenced: peripheral blood. This chain connects TRBV5-1 to TRBJ2-1, with 9 bases fitting TRBD2. This TCR was recovered from a man at least 80 years old with COVID-19, enrolled during active disease. In DNA form, the CDR3 reads TGCGCCAGCAGCTTGGTGGCGGGAGGGGTTGATGAGCAGTTCTTC. Translation gives CASSLVAGGVDEQFF.